Following are 9 T cell receptor beta chains from one sample sequenced in a study of post-analysis software for immune sequencing data. Study-level findings and limits: Among four to six TRBV segments more frequent in patients than controls were TRBV5-6, TRBV5-1 and TRBV20-1.

Built from TCR beta cDNA, the libraries had unique molecular identifiers in them. Each CDR3 protein is one row after TCRdb ran MiXCR on the PCR reads. The profile shows about 760,000 distinct CDR3 sequences, 30% of them singletons. Their antigen targets remain unknown. Specimen: blood. The receptors stem from a girl aged 10 to 17 with multiple sclerosis.

The chain combines TRBV20-1 with TRBJ2-5, with a possible D match to TRBD1 (6 bases). This CDR3 spans 13 amino acids. V was clipped by 3 bases and J by 3 bases, with 11 bases between them. The germline gives CDR1 DFQATT, CDR2 SNEGSKA (reference sequence). The CDR3 coding sequence is TGCAGTGCTAGCGGACAGTCCAAAGAGACCCAGTACTTC. It translates to CSASGQSKETQYF.

This clonotype was counted between two and nine times. V is TRBV2 and J is TRBJ2-7; 8 nucleotides align to TRBD1. The V gene end was trimmed by 6 bases and the J gene end by 6 bases; junction bases not matched to a gene: 13. The CDR3 runs 15 residues. CDR1 and CDR2 (germline): SNHLY, FYNNEI. The CDR3 region is CASSAFTGGNGEQYF. CDR3 DNA: TGTGCCAGCAGCGCCTTCACAGGGGGTAATGGCGAGCAGTACTTC.

The rearrangement links TRBV28 to TRBJ1-2, with D perhaps TRBD1 (6 bases). Trimming stripped 5 bases from V and 0 bases from J, with 13 bases between. In germline, CDR1 is MDHEN, CDR2 SYDVKM. The CDR3 has 15 amino acids. CDR3: CASSPKQGANYGYTF. For the CDR3, the DNA is TGTGCCAGCAGTCCAAAACAGGGAGCTAACTATGGCTACACCTTC.

As to this clonotype: A much larger clone differs from this one at a single base, so this may be a read error. The J gene is TRBJ2-5, the V gene TRBV7-2, with D hard to call. The germline V gene encodes CDR1 SGHTA and CDR2 FQGNSA. The CDR3 has 12 residues. The CDR3 coding sequence is TGTGCCGGCAGCCGTGGGTGGGAGACCCAGTACTTC. Its translation: CAGSRGWETQYF.

This clonotype was counted only a few times. The V call is TRBV7-2, the J call TRBJ2-1; 7 bases line up with TRBD2. The germline V gene encodes CDR1 SGHTA and CDR2 FQGNSA. The V segment lost 5 bases and the J segment 4 bases; nucleotides outside the gene matches: 8. The length of the CDR3 is 15 residues. CDR3 region: CASSPTRGGYNEQFF. CDR3 bases: TGTGCCAGCAGCCCAACAAGGGGAGGGTACAATGAGCAGTTCTTC.

The chain couples TRBV29-1 to TRBJ2-5; D may match TRBD1 or TRBD2 (5 bases each). This CDR3 region has 14 residues. Germline CDR1 and CDR2: SQVTM and ANQGSEA. V dropped 8 bases and J dropped 1 base, with 17 bases sitting between them. The CDR3 loop reads CSHTGIRGQETQYF. The CDR3 DNA reads as TGCAGCCACACGGGGATAAGGGGCCAAGAGACCCAGTACTTC.

This sequence joins TRBV7-2 and TRBJ2-7; the D is unclear. Germline-derived CDR1 and CDR2 are SGHTA and FQGNSA. Trimming pared 5 bases from V and 2 bases from J, leaving 13 bases between. The CDR3 is 14 amino acids. Written as DNA, the CDR3 is TGTGCCAGCAGCCTCCGGACGAAAACCTACGAGCAGTACTTC. It is translated as CASSLRTKTYEQYF.

The V and J genes are TRBV7-2 and TRBJ2-5; D may correspond to TRBD1 or TRBD2 (5 bases each). Between the trimmed V and J ends, which lost 11 bases and 2 bases, there was a span of 18 bases. The CDR3 has 14 residues. CDR1 and CDR2 from the germline V gene are SGHTA and FQGNSA. CDR3 loop: CAGNLEWGQETQYF. CDR3 coding DNA: TGTGCCGGCAACTTAGAATGGGGGCAAGAGACCCAGTACTTC.

This rearrangement joins TRBV5-4 to TRBJ2-1, with D perhaps TRBD1 (6 bases). Germline V lookup: CDR1 SGHNT, CDR2 YYREEE (reference sequence). V lost 4 bases, J lost 10 bases, and 6 bases lay in between. The CDR3 is 10 residues long. The CDR3 DNA sequence: TGTGCCAGCAGCGGGACAGAGCAGTTCTTC. It yields the protein CASSGTEQFF.